These 3 T cell receptor beta chains were all obtained from the same sample, sequenced in a study of T-cell reconstitution after alpha-beta-depleted transplantation in children. Unique molecular identifiers tagged the TCRbeta library. TCRdb fed the PCR reads into MiXCR, producing one record per CDR3 protein. Of over 120,000 distinct CDR3 sequences listed, about 9% are singletons. This material consisted of PBMCs, mostly from graft donor cells, taken 180 days after TCRalphabeta/CD19-depleted stem cell transplant. Receptor source: a female patient aged 2 to 10 who had a stem cell transplant for congenital amegakaryocytic thrombocytopenia, so the T cells may come from the graft donor.

A remark on this clonotype: Germline and junction disagree at one end, which may indicate a read error. The gene calls are TRBV20-1 and TRBJ2-7; 7 bases are shared with TRBD2. Germline V CDR1 and CDR2: DFQATT, SNEGSKA (reference sequence). This CDR3 region has 15 residues. This chain's CDR3 is CSARDWAGELYERYF. In nucleotides, the CDR3 is TGCAGTGCTAGAGATTGGGCGGGGGAGCTGTACGAGCGGTACTTC.

The J gene is TRBJ2-7, the V gene TRBV7-6; D possibly uses TRBD1 or TRBD2 (7 bases each). The CDR3 sequence is 15 residues long. Germline V lookup: CDR1 SGHVS, CDR2 FNYEAQ. Trimming pared 5 bases from V and 4 bases from J, leaving 18 bases between. CDR3 loop: CASSRLQGEGYEQYF. The CDR3 DNA sequence: TGTGCCAGCAGCCGACTTCAGGGGGAGGGATACGAGCAGTACTTC. Based on the CDR3 plus reference TRBV7-6 and TRBJ2-7, the full variable domain is GAGVSQSPRYKVTKRGQDVALRCDPISGHVSLYWYRQALGQGPEFLTYFNYEAQQDKSGLPNDRFSAERPEGSISTLTIQRTEQRDSAMYRCASSRLQGEGYEQYFGPGTRLTVT.

CDR3 nucleotides: TGCAGCGTTGAAAGGCCGCCAGATACGCAGTATTTT. It translates to CSVERPPDTQYF. The chain links TRBV29-1 to TRBJ2-3; D is unclear. Germline V gene data show CDR1 as SQVTM and CDR2 as ANQGSEA. V gave up 2 bases and J gave up 4 bases, with 7 bases separating them. The CDR3 has 12 residues.